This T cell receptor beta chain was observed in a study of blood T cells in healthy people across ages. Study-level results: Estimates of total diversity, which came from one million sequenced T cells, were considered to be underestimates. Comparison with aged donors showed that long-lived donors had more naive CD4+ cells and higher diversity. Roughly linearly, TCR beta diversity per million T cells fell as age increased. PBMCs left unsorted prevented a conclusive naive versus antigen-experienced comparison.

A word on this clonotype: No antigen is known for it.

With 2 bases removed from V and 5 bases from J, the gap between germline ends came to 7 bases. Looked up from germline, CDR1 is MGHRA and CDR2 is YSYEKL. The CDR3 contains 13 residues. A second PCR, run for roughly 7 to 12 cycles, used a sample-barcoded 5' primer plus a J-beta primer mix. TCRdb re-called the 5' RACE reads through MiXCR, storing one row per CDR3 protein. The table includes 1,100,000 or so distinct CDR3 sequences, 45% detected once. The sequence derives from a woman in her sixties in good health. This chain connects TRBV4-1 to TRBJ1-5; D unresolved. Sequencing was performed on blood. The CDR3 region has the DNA TGCGCCAGCAGCCAAACACTCGATCAGCCCCAGCATTTT. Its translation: CASSQTLDQPQHF.